This is a list of T cell receptor beta chains from one sample in a study of Graves' ophthalmopathy and Graves' hyperthyroidism. MiXCR, applied by TCRdb to the multiplex PCR reads, yields one record per CDR3 protein. The sample holds under 60,000 distinct CDR3 sequences, approximately 52% seen once. Sequencing was done on a sample of peripheral blood. These receptors originate from an adult woman with Graves' ophthalmopathy. Both conserved end residues are part of each CDR3. D genes are given only for firm matches. Clone size is given for some rows only: seen once, a few or many times, or a class if the clone is expanded.

CDR3aa: CASSVSWWDSQRGEQYF
v_gene: TRBV5-6
d_gene: TRBD1
len: 17
abundance: many
j_gene: TRBJ2-7

CDR3aa: CATLAGGTDTQYF
v_gene: TRBV10-3
d_gene: TRBD2
len: 13
abundance: -
j_gene: TRBJ2-3

CDR3aa: CASSEDTYNSPLHF
v_gene: TRBV6-4
d_gene: -
len: 14
abundance: -
j_gene: TRBJ1-6

CDR3aa: CASSDSPDNQPQHF
v_gene: TRBV6-4
d_gene: -
len: 14
abundance: many
j_gene: TRBJ1-5

CDR3aa: CASSLEPGMHTEAFF
v_gene: TRBV7-3
d_gene: -
len: 15
abundance: many
j_gene: TRBJ1-1

CDR3aa: CASSFPGQGFTEQYF
v_gene: TRBV27
d_gene: TRBD1
len: 15
abundance: many
j_gene: TRBJ2-7

CDR3aa: CASSYEGGQPQHF
v_gene: TRBV6-2/TRBV6-3
d_gene: -
len: 13
abundance: many
j_gene: TRBJ1-5

CDR3aa: CASSLLAGAYTGELFF
v_gene: TRBV7-7
d_gene: TRBD2
len: 16
abundance: -
j_gene: TRBJ2-2

CDR3aa: CASSDTGDTGELFF
v_gene: TRBV6-4
d_gene: TRBD1
len: 14
abundance: many
j_gene: TRBJ2-2

CDR3aa: CASSSPTSGPLTYGQYF
v_gene: TRBV28
d_gene: TRBD2
len: 17
abundance: -
j_gene: TRBJ2-7

CDR3aa: CASSLDGNTGELFF
v_gene: TRBV2
d_gene: -
len: 14
abundance: once
j_gene: TRBJ2-2

CDR3aa: CASSSYGGPMDTQYF
v_gene: TRBV7-2
d_gene: -
len: 15
abundance: many
j_gene: TRBJ2-3

CDR3aa: CASSAGTPTSGANVLTF
v_gene: TRBV7-9
d_gene: -
len: 17
abundance: once
j_gene: TRBJ2-6

CDR3aa: CASSLNPQETQYF
v_gene: TRBV5-6
d_gene: -
len: 13
abundance: many
j_gene: TRBJ2-5

CDR3aa: CASSFGQGGYEQHF
v_gene: TRBV7-9
d_gene: TRBD1
len: 14
abundance: -
j_gene: TRBJ2-7

CDR3aa: CASSEVGLAGVGGTDTQYF
v_gene: TRBV2
d_gene: TRBD2
len: 19
abundance: many
j_gene: TRBJ2-3

CDR3aa: CSASPPGGREGNYEQYF
v_gene: TRBV20-1
d_gene: TRBD2
len: 17
abundance: -
j_gene: TRBJ2-7

CDR3aa: CVAAGPARYNEQFF
v_gene: TRBV7-9
d_gene: -
len: 14
abundance: many
j_gene: TRBJ2-1

CDR3aa: CATSPGSYNEQFF
v_gene: TRBV25-1
d_gene: -
len: 13
abundance: -
j_gene: TRBJ2-1

CDR3aa: CASPDWNTGELFF
v_gene: TRBV5-1
d_gene: -
len: 13
abundance: many
j_gene: TRBJ2-2

CDR3aa: CASSLVTSEQYF
v_gene: TRBV7-2
d_gene: -
len: 12
abundance: many
j_gene: TRBJ2-7

CDR3aa: CVSSLAGLGNGGQYF
v_gene: TRBV5-1
d_gene: -
len: 15
abundance: -
j_gene: TRBJ2-7

CDR3aa: CAISEGDRGHGYTF
v_gene: TRBV10-3
d_gene: TRBD1
len: 14
abundance: medium-sized
j_gene: TRBJ1-2

CDR3aa: CASSLGTGNTIYF
v_gene: TRBV7-9
d_gene: -
len: 13
abundance: -
j_gene: TRBJ1-3

CDR3aa: CASSLGLAGGPGTDTQYF
v_gene: TRBV7-2
d_gene: TRBD2
len: 18
abundance: -
j_gene: TRBJ2-3

CDR3aa: CASSLAYTSTGELFF
v_gene: TRBV7-8
d_gene: -
len: 15
abundance: -
j_gene: TRBJ2-2

CDR3aa: CASSLGAGTDNSPLHF
v_gene: TRBV7-9
d_gene: -
len: 16
abundance: many
j_gene: TRBJ1-6

CDR3aa: CASSLGGHRGHQPQHF
v_gene: TRBV28
d_gene: -
len: 16
abundance: many
j_gene: TRBJ1-5

CDR3aa: CASSDSQGSTDTQYF
v_gene: TRBV6-4
d_gene: -
len: 15
abundance: many
j_gene: TRBJ2-3

CDR3aa: CASSWTGYSNNSPLHF
v_gene: TRBV6-5
d_gene: TRBD1
len: 16
abundance: many
j_gene: TRBJ1-6

CDR3aa: CSASPIGGGGSYNEQFF
v_gene: TRBV20-1
d_gene: -
len: 17
abundance: many
j_gene: TRBJ2-1